This T cell receptor beta chain is from a study of T cells in Graves' hyperthyroidism and ophthalmopathy. Trimming removed 7 bases at V and 0 bases at J, with 28 bases between. CDR3 length: 21 residues. Germline-derived CDR1 and CDR2 are MNHNS and SASEGT. It was RNA transcripts that yielded the amplified TCR beta CDR3 regions. With the HTBI primer set, the TCR CDR3 went through a first round of RT-PCR. MiXCR, run by TCRdb on the multiplex PCR reads, gives a single entry per CDR3 protein. The sample includes about 530,000 distinct CDR3 sequences, under 20% of them seen just once. The source is a woman aged 18-29 years with Graves' ophthalmopathy. Sequencing was performed on blood. The chain links TRBV6-1 to TRBJ1-6, with no clear D. The DNA for the CDR3 is TGTGCCAGCACCAGAAGGGAGCCAGGCTTCCCCTTAAGCTCCTATAATTCACCCCTCCACTTT. Protein product: CASTRREPGFPLSSYNSPLHF.